These 28 T cell receptor beta chains were sequenced from one sample in a study of blood T cells in healthy people across ages. Sample-barcoded 5' priming and a J-beta primer mix drove a second PCR of 7 to 11 cycles. In TCRdb, the 5' RACE reads were re-called with MiXCR into one record per CDR3 protein. The table has under 800,000 distinct CDR3 sequences, 40% to 45% seen once. Input material: blood. The receptors originated from a woman aged 60-75 years in good health.

This clonotype was seen many times. The chain recombines TRBV25-1 with TRBJ1-5; 7 bases fit TRBD1. V lost 3 bases, J lost 5 bases, and 4 bases stayed unmatched. CDR3 length: 14 residues. Germline V gives CDR1 MGHDK, CDR2 SYGVNS. The CDR3 DNA follows: TGTGCCAGCAGTGATCTCACAGGGGATCAGCCCCAGCATTTT. Amino acids: CASSDLTGDQPQHF. The variable domain in full, completed from reference TRBV25-1 and TRBJ1-5, reads EADIYQTPRYLVIGTGKKITLECSQTMGHDKMYWYQQDPGMELHLIHYSYGVNSTEKGDLSSESTVSRIRTEHFPLTLESARPSHTSQYLCASSDLTGDQPQHFGDGTRLSIL.

This rearrangement joins TRBV20-1 to TRBJ2-4, with unresolved D. Trimming took off 6 bases at V and 0 bases at J, with 12 bases between the two ends. This CDR3 comprises 14 residues. Germline lookup yields CDR1 DFQATT and CDR2 SNEGSKA (reference sequence). CDR3 sequence (DNA): TGCAGTGCCGAAGGGTGGGGAGCCAAAAACATTCAGTACTTC. This translates into CSAEGWGAKNIQYF.

The V call is TRBV12-3 or TRBV12-4, the J call TRBJ2-5; tentatively, D is TRBD2 (5 bases). This CDR3 has 13 amino acids. Trimming left V 7 bases short and J 4 bases short, with 13 bases between. As DNA, the CDR3 is TGTGCCAGCAACTCCCCGGGGATAGAGACCCAGTACTTC. Its protein is CASNSPGIETQYF.

This clonotype was observed a few times. The chain employs TRBV9 and TRBJ2-3, with unresolved D. This CDR3 spans 15 amino acids. Trimming shortened V by 4 bases and J by 4 bases, and 16 bases separated the two germline ends. Germline CDR1 SGDLS, CDR2 YYNGEE. The CDR3 region has the DNA TGTGCCAGCAGCCCCCTGCACTATTTAGCAGATACGCAGTATTTT. Protein sequence: CASSPLHYLADTQYF.

This clonotype showed up many times. The rearrangement joins TRBV9 to TRBJ2-2, with D uncertain. This CDR3 is built from 15 residues. Germline V CDR1 and CDR2: SGDLS, YYNGEE. Trimming removed 2 bases at V and 6 bases at J, with 14 bases between. CDR3 residues: CASSVEDHLAGELFF. CDR3 bases: TGTGCCAGCAGCGTCGAGGACCATCTGGCCGGGGAGCTGTTTTTT.

V is TRBV2 and J is TRBJ2-7; 10 bases map to TRBD2. Germline CDR1 and CDR2: SNHLY and FYNNEI. Germline trimming cut 6 bases from V and 7 bases from J; bases unmatched to any gene: 12. The CDR3 runs 15 residues. The CDR3 loop reads CASSATSGNDNEQYF. As DNA, the CDR3 is TGTGCCAGCAGCGCCACTAGCGGGAACGACAATGAGCAGTACTTC.

This CDR3 reads CASSQDLGKQETQYF. The CDR3 DNA is TGTGCCAGCAGCCAAGATTTGGGGAAACAAGAGACCCAGTACTTC. The chain is built from TRBV3-1 and TRBJ2-5; no clear D gene. The CDR3 sequence is 15 residues long. Germline-derived CDR1 and CDR2 are LGHDT and YNNKEL (reference sequence). Trimming pared 0 bases from V and 2 bases from J, leaving 10 bases between.

This clonotype was picked up many times. The rearrangement links TRBV14 to TRBJ2-7, with 9 positions matching TRBD1. Germline CDR1 is SGHDN and CDR2 is FVKESK. The CDR3 is 16 amino acids. V lost 4 bases and J lost 1; bases outside the gene matches: 8. The CDR3 reads CASSPLRGQGSYEQYF. The CDR3 DNA reads as TGTGCCAGCAGCCCCCTCCGGGGACAGGGATCCTACGAGCAGTACTTC.

This clonotype has a count of ten or more. The chain recombines TRBV7-2 with TRBJ2-1; D is perhaps TRBD1 (6 bases). CDR3 size: 13 residues. Germline assignment: CDR1 SGHTA and CDR2 FQGNSA. V was clipped by 5 bases and J by 8 bases, with 13 bases between them. The CDR3 reads CASSPDRLDEQFF. The CDR3 DNA reads TGTGCCAGCAGCCCCGACAGGCTGGATGAGCAGTTCTTC.

This clonotype was found once. J is TRBJ2-1 and V is TRBV9, with 12 nucleotides matching TRBD2. The V gene's germline CDR1 is SGDLS and CDR2 YYNGEE. The CDR3 totals 15 residues. The junction had 5 bases not matched to a gene; V was cut back by 2 bases and J by 8 bases. CDR3 sequence: CASSVTSGGRHEQFF. In DNA form, the CDR3 reads TGTGCCAGCAGCGTTACTAGCGGGGGGAGGCATGAGCAGTTCTTC.

The chain links TRBV18 to TRBJ2-3, with TRBD1 as a possible D gene (5 bases). The CDR3 is made up of 15 amino acids. CDR1 and CDR2 (germline): KGHSH, LQKENI. V lost 1 base and J 4 bases, leaving 12 bases between the germline ends. CDR3 sequence: CASSPQGSSADTQYF. CDR3 coding DNA: TGTGCCAGCTCACCACAGGGGTCATCAGCAGATACGCAGTATTTT.

This clonotype has ten or more counts. The J gene is TRBJ2-1, the V gene TRBV29-1; TRBD2 matches 7 bases. Germline CDR1 and CDR2: SQVTM and ANQGSEA. Trimming at V came to 4 bases and at J to 10 bases, leaving 7 bases not matched to a gene. The CDR3 is 12 residues long. The CDR3 region has the DNA TGCAGCGTTGGGCCTAGCGGTCCCGAGCAGTTCTTC. This translates into CSVGPSGPEQFF.

The chain couples TRBV12-3 or TRBV12-4 to TRBJ1-2; D perhaps matches TRBD1 (6 bases). V lost 5 bases and J lost 2, with 12 bases in between. The CDR3 runs 14 residues. The CDR3 bases are TGTGCCAGCAGTCAACAGACAGGCAACTATGGCTACACCTTC. Its protein product is CASSQQTGNYGYTF.

This chain uses TRBV7-9 with TRBJ1-6; D perhaps matches TRBD1 (5 bases). V shed 2 bases and J shed 7 bases, with 15 bases lying between them. Germline values: CDR1 SEHNR, CDR2 FQNEAQ (reference sequence). CDR3 length: 16 amino acids. The CDR3 spells CASSLRGVSRNSPLHF. The CDR3 DNA is TGTGCCAGCAGCTTACGGGGCGTCTCGAGGAATTCACCCCTCCACTTT.

There are a few counts of this clonotype. The chain uses TRBV25-1 and TRBJ1-5; no definite D call. The CDR3 extends over 14 amino acids. Germline CDR1 is MGHDK and CDR2 is SYGVNS. V was cut by 6 bases and J by 4 bases, with 13 bases left in between. In nucleotides, the CDR3 is TGTGCCAGCAGGCAGGAAGGAGGTAATCAGCCCCAGCATTTT. It encodes CASRQEGGNQPQHF.

This clonotype was counted between two and nine times. The chain recombines TRBV9 with TRBJ2-1; the D is unclear. The V end was cut by 2 bases, the J end by 6 bases, with 15 bases between. Germline V gene sequence: CDR1 SGDLS, CDR2 YYNGEE. The CDR3 is made up of 15 amino acids. The CDR3 DNA is TGTGCCAGCAGCGTCTCGTCGGCAACTGGCAATGAGCAGTTCTTC. It yields the protein CASSVSSATGNEQFF.

This clonotype was observed many times. The chain uses TRBV3-1 and TRBJ2-7, with a tentative D call TRBD2 (5 bases). Germline CDR1 LGHDT, CDR2 YNNKEL (reference sequence). The ends were cut back, 4 bases at V and 5 bases at J, with 15 bases in the middle. The length of the CDR3 is 14 residues. The CDR3 spells CASSLLGSGNEQYF. The CDR3, as DNA: TGTGCCAGCAGCCTGCTAGGGTCGGGGAACGAGCAGTACTTC.

This clonotype was seen once. This chain links TRBV29-1 with TRBJ1-1; D unresolved. Per germline, CDR1 SQVTM and CDR2 ANQGSEA. Trimming cost V 8 bases and J 2 bases, with 12 bases left between them. This CDR3 has 12 residues. Here the CDR3 reads CSTSNGNTEAFF. CDR3 nucleotides: TGCAGCACTTCCAACGGTAACACTGAAGCTTTCTTT.

This clonotype turned up a few times. As DNA, the CDR3 is TGTGCCAGCACACCCAGGGGGCGCGGGTACGAGCAGTACTTC. As protein: CASTPRGRGYEQYF. The chain recombines TRBV27 with TRBJ2-7, with 8 bases fitting TRBD1. This CDR3 spans 14 amino acids. Germline assignment: CDR1 MNHEY and CDR2 SMNVEV (reference sequence). V lost 7 bases to trimming and J lost 4 bases; unmatched junction nucleotides: 9.

This clonotype was observed a few times. The CDR3 is CSVARGSPYEQYF. CDR3 in DNA: TGCAGCGTTGCCCGGGGCAGCCCCTACGAGCAGTACTTC. This chain uses TRBV29-1 with TRBJ2-7; the D gene could be TRBD1 or TRBD2 (5 bases each). CDR3 length: 13 amino acids. Germline CDR1 is SQVTM and CDR2 is ANQGSEA. V was trimmed by 4 bases and J by 2 bases, leaving 12 bases between them.

In this sample, this clonotype turned up many times. The V call is TRBV7-9, the J call TRBJ1-6, with 9 bases lining up with TRBD1. This CDR3 is built from 14 residues. The V gene's germline CDR1 is SEHNR and CDR2 FQNEAQ (reference sequence). With 4 bases clipped from V and 7 bases from J, the junction kept 2 bases outside the gene matches. CDR3 region: CASSSGTGNSPLHF. The CDR3 DNA sequence: TGTGCCAGCAGCTCTGGGACAGGGAATTCACCCCTCCACTTT.

V gene TRBV11-2 combines with J gene TRBJ2-7; 7 bases match TRBD1. V was pared by 6 bases and J by 2 bases, with 10 bases of the junction left unmatched. The CDR3 length is 15 residues. Germline CDR1 and CDR2: SGHAT and FQNNGV. CDR3 coding DNA: TGTGCCAGCAGGTTAACGATGACAGGGACCTACGAGCAGTACTTC. This codes for CASRLTMTGTYEQYF.

With regard to this clonotype: A single base separates this from a much larger clone, so it may be a read error. The V and J genes are TRBV11-3 and TRBJ2-1, with 7 positions matching TRBD2. J lost 4 bases, V lost 1 base, and 4 bases had no gene match. Germline V lookup: CDR1 SGHNT, CDR2 YENEEA. The CDR3 spans 15 residues. The CDR3 protein is CASSLAPSGYNEQFF. CDR3 DNA: TGTGCCAGCAGCTTAGCCCCTAGCGGTTACAATGAGCAGTTCTTC. Drawing the rest from reference TRBV11-3 and TRBJ2-1, the complete variable domain is EAGVVQSPRYKIIEKKQPVAFWCNPISGHNTLYWYLQNLGQGPELLIRYENEEAVDDSQLPKDRFSAERLKGVDSTLKIQPAELGDSAVYLCASSLAPSGYNEQFFGPGTRLTVL.

J is TRBJ1-2 and V is TRBV29-1; no clear D. The CDR3 loop spans 13 amino acids. Germline CDR1 reads SQVTM; CDR2 reads ANQGSEA. Between the trimmed V and J ends, which lost 0 bases and 3 bases, there was a span of 8 bases. The chain's CDR3 is CSVEEVQDYGYTF. The CDR3, as DNA: TGCAGCGTTGAAGAAGTTCAGGACTATGGCTACACCTTC.

The gene calls are TRBV7-2 and TRBJ1-5, with D unclear. CDR1 is SGHTA and CDR2 is FQGNSA in the germline V gene. The CDR3 has 15 amino acids. V lost 5 bases, J lost 0 bases, and 11 bases lay in between. This CDR3 reads CASSLQDGSNQPQHF. As DNA, the CDR3 is TGTGCCAGCAGCCTCCAGGACGGTAGCAATCAGCCCCAGCATTTT.

The chain is built from TRBV5-1 and TRBJ2-1; TRBD2 matches 9 bases. The CDR3 has 15 amino acids. Germline values: CDR1 SGHRS, CDR2 YFSETQ. Losses at the gene ends were 4 bases for V and 7 bases for J; bases not matched to a gene: 9. Here the CDR3 DNA reads TGCGCCAGCAGCCTGGGGAGCGGGGGGCCGAATGAGCAGTTCTTC. This translates into CASSLGSGGPNEQFF.

The V call is TRBV12-3 or TRBV12-4, the J call TRBJ2-1; 16 positions match TRBD2. V shed 5 bases, J shed 15 bases, and the junction held 13 bases outside the gene matches. The length of the CDR3 is 16 residues. CDR3 sequence reads: CASSPPGTSGRAGRFF. CDR3 DNA sequence: TGTGCCAGCAGTCCTCCCGGGACTAGCGGGAGGGCCGGGCGGTTCTTC.

This clonotype was seen many times. The chain is built from TRBV5-1 and TRBJ2-1; D is uncertain. This CDR3 has 14 amino acids. Germline-derived CDR1 and CDR2 are SGHRS and YFSETQ. Trimming stripped 4 bases from V and 4 bases from J, with 12 bases between. The CDR3 loop is CASSPDKKYNEQFF. As DNA, the CDR3 is TGCGCCAGCAGCCCCGACAAAAAATACAATGAGCAGTTCTTC. The entire variable domain, with the rest obtained from reference TRBV5-1 and TRBJ2-1, is as follows: KAGVTQTPRYLIKTRGQQVTLSCSPISGHRSVSWYQQTPGQGLQFLFEYFSETQRNKGNFPGRFSGRQFSNSRSEMNVSTLELGDSALYLCASSPDKKYNEQFFGPGTRLTVL.